This passage covers 9 T cell receptor beta chains from one sample sequenced in a study of response to subunit inactivated influenza vaccine. TCRdb re-analysed the RT-PCR reads in MiXCR, keeping a single row per CDR3 protein. The data show around 850,000 distinct CDR3 sequences, under 20% seen once. The sequencing used PBMCs from blood, collected roughly 5 days after vaccination. These receptors were collected from a man between 45 and 60 years old who received an inactivated influenza vaccine.

This rearrangement joins TRBV7-2 to TRBJ2-2, with TRBD1 as a possible D gene (6 bases). CDR1 is SGHTA, CDR2 FQGNSA, per germline. The length of the CDR3 is 15 residues. Trimming shortened V by 4 bases and J by 1 base, and 10 bases separated the two germline ends. The CDR3 protein is CASSSTGWNTGELFF. CDR3 DNA: TGTGCCAGCAGCTCGACAGGATGGAACACCGGGGAGCTGTTTTTT.

A note on this clonotype: An end of the junction does not agree with germline; a read error may underlie this. The chain joins TRBV5-1 to TRBJ2-3; possibly TRBD1 for D (6 bases). In germline, CDR1 is SGHRS, CDR2 YFSETQ. The CDR3 has 16 amino acids. CDR3 sequence: CASSFTRQDSTDTHYF. The CDR3 region has the DNA TGCGCCAGCAGCTTTACTCGACAGGATAGCACAGATACGCATTATTTT.

This clonotype has just a few counts. The chain is built from TRBV20-1 and TRBJ1-1; no reliable D call. The CDR3 loop spans 12 amino acids. Trimming cost V 6 bases and J 0 bases, with 8 bases left between them. Germline loops: CDR1 DFQATT, CDR2 SNEGSKA (reference sequence). The DNA for the CDR3 is TGCAGTGCCGATTTTTTGAACACTGAAGCTTTCTTT. As protein: CSADFLNTEAFF.

This clonotype was detected only a few times. This chain joins TRBV12-3 or TRBV12-4 and TRBJ2-1, with 11 nucleotides matching TRBD2. This CDR3 comprises 17 residues. Trimming at V came to 4 bases and at J to 5 bases, leaving 10 bases not matched to a gene. DNA of the CDR3: TGTGCCAGCAGTTCGGATAGCGGGAGGGCAATCAACAATGAGCAGTTCTTC. Protein product: CASSSDSGRAINNEQFF.

The rearrangement uses TRBV12-3 or TRBV12-4 and TRBJ2-1; the D gene is possibly TRBD2 (6 bases). CDR3 length equals 15 residues. The ends were cut back, 3 bases at V and 7 bases at J, with 16 bases in the middle. Here the CDR3 reads CASSFMASVVNEQFF. CDR3 sequence (DNA): TGTGCCAGCAGTTTTATGGCTAGCGTTGTTAATGAGCAGTTCTTC.

The V call is TRBV12-3 or TRBV12-4, the J call TRBJ2-7; 9 bases fit TRBD1. The CDR3 runs to 14 residues. Trimming removed 6 bases from V and 3 bases from J; junction bases left unmatched: 6. The CDR3 sequence: CASSWDRDHYEQYF. Written as DNA, the CDR3 is TGTGCCAGCAGCTGGGACAGGGATCACTACGAGCAGTACTTC.

V usage is TRBV6-2 or TRBV6-3 and J usage is TRBJ2-7; no definite D call. V lost 1 base to trimming and J lost 1 base, with 11 bases between them. This CDR3 region has 15 residues. Per the germline V gene, CDR1 is MNHEY and CDR2 is SVGEGT. Here the CDR3 DNA reads TGTGCCAGCAGTTACTTCTCGGACGGATCCTACGAGCAGTACTTC. Amino acid sequence: CASSYFSDGSYEQYF.

The chain recombines TRBV7-2 with TRBJ2-7; no definite D call. Germline CDR1 SGHTA, CDR2 FQGNSA. V was cut by 1 base and J by 1 base, with 11 bases left in between. This CDR3 region has 15 residues. Written as DNA, the CDR3 is TGTGCCAGCAGCTTAGGGTCCAGTAGGTCCTACGAGCAGTACTTC. Protein sequence: CASSLGSSRSYEQYF.

The V and J genes are TRBV12-3 or TRBV12-4 and TRBJ2-5; 9 bases are shared with TRBD2. With 3 bases clipped from V and 4 bases from J, the junction kept 21 bases outside the gene matches. The CDR3 covers 20 residues. The chain's CDR3 is CASSFRGINLAGTWGETQYF. The CDR3 nucleotides are TGTGCCAGCAGTTTTAGAGGGATAAACCTAGCGGGGACTTGGGGAGAGACCCAGTACTTC.